This passage covers 3 T cell receptor beta chains from one sample sequenced in a study of metastatic and nonmetastatic thyroid tumors. Among the patients, none had received any treatment before thyroid surgery. TCRdb reassembled clones from the PCR reads with MiXCR. The profile shows about 40,000 clones, about an eighth of them singletons. The sequencing input was blood. These receptors came from a female donor with papillary thyroid cancer or a benign thyroid nodule (not recorded which). Some clones in this sample may be carry-over from other donors' samples.

This clone was counted many times. The rearrangement joins TRBV7-2 to TRBJ1-6, with D uncertain. V was clipped by 0 bases and J by 8 bases, with 8 bases between them. The CDR3 runs 14 residues. Germline V lookup: CDR1 SGHTA, CDR2 FQGNSA. The CDR3 nucleotides are TGTGCCAGCAGCTTAGCGTTCACTGATTCACCCCTCCACTTT. Amino acid sequence: CASSLAFTDSPLHF.

This clone was observed many times. This sequence joins TRBV19 and TRBJ1-5; no clear D. The CDR3 extends over 15 amino acids. V lost 3 bases and J 2 bases, leaving 11 bases between the germline ends. The V gene's germline CDR1 is LNHDA and CDR2 SQIVND (reference sequence). The CDR3 region has the DNA TGTGCCAGTAGTATTACGGGAGGTGGCAATCAGCCCCAGCATTTT. Translating gives CASSITGGGNQPQHF.

There are many counts of this clone. The rearrangement links TRBV10-3 to TRBJ2-2; D is possibly TRBD1 (6 bases). The CDR3 covers 14 residues. The germline V gene has CDR1 ENHRY and CDR2 SYGVKD. Deletions cut 8 bases from V and 2 bases from J, with 12 bases between. CDR3 coding DNA: TGTGCCATCTCTAGGACAGACAACACCGGGGAGCTGTTTTTT. Its protein is CAISRTDNTGELFF.